One and the same sample provided the 32 T cell receptor beta chains below, sequenced in a study of T cell responses to AZD1222 COVID-19 vaccine. The table came from immunoSEQ multiplex PCR; TCRdb's copy has only in-frame clones and leaves some out. The data contain about 120,000 clones, about 89% of them singletons. This material consisted of peripheral blood, taken on day 0 of AZD1222 vaccination. The receptors stem from an adult in good health.

The CDR3 reads CASSLPSGGLSTDTQYF. As DNA, the CDR3 is TGTGCCAGCAGCTTGCCTAGCGGGGGCCTTAGCACAGATACGCAGTATTTT. The chain is built from TRBV5-4 and TRBJ2-3, with 10 bases aligning to TRBD2. Germline CDR1 reads SGHNT; CDR2 reads YYREEE (reference sequence). This CDR3 comprises 17 residues. V shed 1 base and J 0 bases; nucleotides not matched to a gene: 5.

This clone has a single count. The J gene is TRBJ1-1, the V gene TRBV30, with D possibly being TRBD1 (6 bases). Germline V CDR1 and CDR2: GTSNPN, SVGIG (reference sequence). CDR3 length equals 15 residues. The V end lost 2 bases, the J end lost 1 base, and 14 bases lay between the germline ends. The CDR3 DNA is TGTGCCTGGAGTTTACTTTCGACAGGGAACACTGAAGCTTTCTTT. It is translated as CAWSLLSTGNTEAFF.

The rearrangement links TRBV19 to TRBJ2-1; D is unclear. V shed 6 bases and J shed 3 bases, with 6 bases lying between them. This CDR3 region has 12 residues. The V gene's germline CDR1 is LNHDA and CDR2 SQIVND (reference sequence). CDR3 sequence (DNA): TGTGCCAGTAGGGGCGGCTACAATGAGCAGTTCTTC. Protein product: CASRGGYNEQFF.

This sequence joins TRBV6-5 and TRBJ2-5; D may be TRBD1 (5 bases). Trimming shortened V by 5 bases and J by 5 bases, and 18 bases separated the two germline ends. There are 15 residues in the CDR3. Germline values: CDR1 MNHEY, CDR2 SVGAGI. CDR3 bases: TGTGCCAGCAGTCCCTTTTCCAGGGTAGGCGAGACCCAGTACTTC. It translates to CASSPFSRVGETQYF.

J is TRBJ2-7 and V is TRBV5-1, with 8 bases aligning to TRBD2. The CDR3 has 15 residues. V lost 0 bases and J lost 1; bases outside the gene matches: 3. From germline, CDR1 is SGHRS and CDR2 YFSETQ. The CDR3 DNA reads TGCGCCAGCAGCTTGGTCGGGACTAGTTCCTACGAGCAGTACTTC. Its protein product is CASSLVGTSSYEQYF.

Of note for this clone: Compared with germline, one end of the junction differs, possibly owing to a read error. The chain links TRBV12-3 or TRBV12-4 to TRBJ1-2; D ambiguous. CDR3 length equals 10 residues. This chain's CDR3 is CASSLSETGF. The CDR3 DNA reads TGTGCCAGCAGTTTATCCGAGACTGGGTTC.

The chain has TRBV5-4 and TRBJ1-2; no clear D. The CDR3 loop spans 14 amino acids. Germline lookup yields CDR1 SGHNT and CDR2 YYREEE (reference sequence). The germline V and J ends were trimmed by 4 bases and 2 bases, with 12 bases remaining between them. CDR3 sequence (DNA): TGTGCCAGCAGCGAGAGGCTTTCGAACTATGGCTACACCTTC. Protein: CASSERLSNYGYTF.

The J gene is TRBJ1-1, the V gene TRBV6-4; a possible D gene is TRBD1 (5 bases). Trimming took off 6 bases at V and 1 base at J, with 12 bases between the two ends. The CDR3 is made up of 14 amino acids. Germline V gene data show CDR1 as MRHNA and CDR2 as SNTAGT. The CDR3 nucleotides are TGTGCCAGCAGGGCCGGGACGGCGAACACTGAAGCTTTCTTT. Translated, it gives CASRAGTANTEAFF.

The V call is TRBV19, the J call TRBJ2-1; perhaps TRBD1 as D (5 bases). The CDR3 is 15 amino acids. V lost 6 bases and J lost 6, with 18 bases in between. CDR1 and CDR2 from the germline V gene are LNHDA and SQIVND (reference sequence). This CDR3 reads CASRIWQGESNEQFF. The CDR3 DNA follows: TGTGCCAGTAGGATATGGCAGGGTGAGAGCAATGAGCAGTTCTTC.

This clone was seen a few times. The chain uses TRBV6-5 and TRBJ1-1; D not certain. The CDR3 contains 13 residues. Germline CDR1 is MNHEY and CDR2 is SVGAGI. The V end was cut by 5 bases, the J end by 3 bases, with 10 bases between. CDR3: CASSLSGYTEAFF. The CDR3 nucleotides are TGTGCCAGCAGTCTTTCGGGTTACACTGAAGCTTTCTTT.

The V and J genes are TRBV29-1 and TRBJ2-3; the D gene is possibly TRBD2 (5 bases). V lost 8 bases, J lost 1 base, and 16 bases lay in between. CDR1 is SQVTM, CDR2 ANQGSEA, per germline. The CDR3 sequence is 14 residues long. CDR3 in DNA: TGCAGCTTACGAGGATGGCGGGGCACAGATACGCAGTATTTT. Its translation is CSLRGWRGTDTQYF.

This chain uses TRBV19 with TRBJ1-5; 8 positions agree with TRBD1. The germline gives CDR1 LNHDA, CDR2 SQIVND (reference sequence). The CDR3 is 18 amino acids. Losses at the gene ends were 3 bases for V and 3 bases for J; bases not matched to a gene: 13. The CDR3: CASSIKPHRTGLNQPQHF. The CDR3 DNA sequence: TGTGCCAGTAGTATCAAACCCCACAGGACAGGGCTCAATCAGCCCCAGCATTTT.

The genes are TRBV19 and TRBJ2-5; tentative D call: TRBD2 (7 bases). Germline V gene lookup returns CDR1 LNHDA and CDR2 SQIVND (reference sequence). Trimming stripped 6 bases from V and 1 base from J, with 18 bases between. The CDR3 consists of 16 residues. The CDR3 DNA is TGTGCCAGTAGCTCAATAGGGGGGGCCATCCAAGAGACCCAGTACTTC. Translating it yields CASSSIGGAIQETQYF.

V usage is TRBV2 and J usage is TRBJ2-5; D remains unclear. The germline gives CDR1 SNHLY, CDR2 FYNNEI. The V end was cut by 5 bases, the J end by 8 bases, with 6 bases between. CDR3 size: 10 residues. This chain's CDR3 is CASSRETQYF. DNA of the CDR3: TGTGCCAGCAGTAGGGAAACCCAGTACTTC.

Concerning this clone itself: The same CDR3 can be traced to other DNA sequences in this sample. The chain recombines TRBV6-2 or TRBV6-3 with TRBJ1-1; TRBD1 might be the D (5 bases). The CDR3 has 12 amino acids. CDR1 and CDR2 from the germline V gene are MNHEY and SVGEGT. Deletions cut 2 bases from V and 4 bases from J, with 5 bases between. CDR3 bases: TGTGCCAGCAGTTACGGGGGCACTGAAGCTTTCTTT. Residues: CASSYGGTEAFF.

This clone was picked up a small number of times. The rearrangement uses TRBV2 and TRBJ1-1; D gene ambiguous. CDR1 SNHLY and CDR2 FYNNEI come from the germline V gene. The CDR3 extends over 12 amino acids. The V end was cut by 6 bases, the J end by 4 bases, with 9 bases between. CDR3 region: CASRDGATEAFF. CDR3 in DNA: TGTGCCAGCAGGGATGGTGCCACTGAAGCTTTCTTT.

This chain joins TRBV7-2 and TRBJ1-1, with D possibly TRBD1 on 6 matching bases. V lost 1 base and J lost 2, with 11 bases in between. Germline CDR1 is SGHTA and CDR2 is FQGNSA. The CDR3 spans 15 residues. The CDR3 DNA reads as TGTGCCAGCAGCTTAGTACCAGGGGCAAACACTGAAGCTTTCTTT. Encoded protein: CASSLVPGANTEAFF.

This clone was counted only a few times. V and J are TRBV7-3 and TRBJ1-1; 7 bases are a match to TRBD1. V lost 5 bases, J lost 4 bases, and 7 bases stayed unmatched. Germline lookup yields CDR1 SGHTA and CDR2 FQGTGA. There are 14 residues in the CDR3. The CDR3 spells CASSLLQGSTEAFF. The CDR3 DNA reads TGTGCCAGCAGCCTACTACAGGGGTCCACTGAAGCTTTCTTT.

The rearrangement uses TRBV2 and TRBJ2-4, with no clear D. Germline V gene lookup returns CDR1 SNHLY and CDR2 FYNNEI. This CDR3 is built from 16 residues. Trimming stripped 1 base from V and 2 bases from J, with 12 bases between. The CDR3: CASSEDVSPTKNIQYF. CDR3 DNA sequence: TGTGCCAGCAGTGAAGACGTTAGTCCAACCAAAAACATTCAGTACTTC.

The V call is TRBV15, the J call TRBJ1-4, with D unclear. Trimming left V 11 bases short and J 2 bases short, with 15 bases between. Germline V gene data show CDR1 as LNHNV and CDR2 as YYDKDF (reference sequence). This CDR3 region has 14 residues. Written as DNA, the CDR3 is TGTGCCTCGGGCAAGTTCGGCACTAATGAAAAACTGTTTTTT. Protein: CASGKFGTNEKLFF.

The chain combines TRBV7-2 with TRBJ1-2; D perhaps matches TRBD1 (6 bases). The germline V gene encodes CDR1 SGHTA and CDR2 FQGNSA. The CDR3 loop spans 15 amino acids. V was pared by 5 bases and J by 4 bases, with 17 bases between. CDR3 loop: CASSLQGKGLYGYTF. The CDR3 coding sequence is TGTGCCAGCAGCCTACAGGGAAAGGGGCTCTATGGCTACACCTTC.

The sample holds a few counts of this clone. The chain recombines TRBV6-2 or TRBV6-3 with TRBJ2-7; unclear D gene. Trimming removed 2 bases at V and 0 bases at J, with 11 bases between. The germline gives CDR1 MNHEY, CDR2 SVGEGT. CDR3 length: 15 amino acids. CDR3 region: CASSYELSSSYEQYF. The CDR3 DNA reads TGTGCCAGCAGTTACGAATTGTCAAGCTCCTACGAGCAGTACTTC.

The chain carries TRBV9 and TRBJ1-1; D perhaps matches TRBD1 (6 bases). With 0 bases removed from V and 1 base from J, the gap between germline ends came to 13 bases. CDR3 length: 16 residues. CDR1 is SGDLS and CDR2 is YYNGEE in the germline V gene. The CDR3: CASSVAPQGGNTEAFF. In DNA form, the CDR3 reads TGTGCCAGCAGCGTAGCCCCACAGGGCGGGAACACTGAAGCTTTCTTT.

CDR3 sequence: CAWSRTAFPGELFF. The CDR3 bases are TGTGCCTGGAGTCGGACAGCCTTTCCCGGGGAGCTGTTTTTT. The V and J genes are TRBV30 and TRBJ2-2; D might be TRBD1 (6 bases). The CDR3 loop spans 14 amino acids. The V gene's germline CDR1 is GTSNPN and CDR2 SVGIG (reference sequence). Between the trimmed V and J ends, which lost 2 bases and 6 bases, there was a span of 13 bases.

The chain joins TRBV6-5 to TRBJ1-5, with a tentative D call TRBD1 (5 bases). Germline assignment: CDR1 MNHEY and CDR2 SVGAGI. The CDR3 consists of 14 residues. Deletions cut 6 bases from V and 4 bases from J, with 13 bases between. The DNA for the CDR3 is TGTGCCAGCAGCGCTAACAGGCGTAATCAGCCCCAGCATTTT. Residues: CASSANRRNQPQHF.

V is TRBV7-3 and J is TRBJ1-6; the match to TRBD1 covers 9 bases. CDR3 length: 16 amino acids. Looked up from germline, CDR1 is SGHTA and CDR2 is FQGTGA. Trimming took 4 bases from V and 9 from J; bases not matched to a gene: 10. The CDR3 sequence is CASSSAGTGWSSPLHF. The CDR3 bases are TGTGCCAGCAGCTCAGCCGGGACAGGGTGGAGTTCACCCCTCCACTTT.

J is TRBJ1-4 and V is TRBV28; D unclear. This CDR3 contains 12 residues. V lost 5 bases, J lost 8 bases, and 9 bases lay in between. From germline, CDR1 is MDHEN and CDR2 SYDVKM. The CDR3 region is CASSPDGEKLFF. Here the CDR3 DNA reads TGTGCCAGCAGTCCCGACGGAGAAAAACTGTTTTTT.

This chain connects TRBV19 to TRBJ1-4; D gene unclear. Germline-derived CDR1 and CDR2 are LNHDA and SQIVND (reference sequence). The CDR3 covers 16 residues. The germline V and J ends were trimmed by 7 bases and 3 bases, with 18 bases remaining between them. The CDR3 DNA is TGTGCCAGTAACGCGGGCGGGGTTGTGGCTAATGAAAAACTGTTTTTT. It translates to CASNAGGVVANEKLFF.

The rearrangement uses TRBV6-1 and TRBJ2-4; 16 bases are shared with TRBD2. Germline CDR1 MNHNS, CDR2 SASEGT. Germline trimming cut 0 bases from V and 12 bases from J; bases unmatched to any gene: 5. The CDR3 sequence is 16 residues long. The CDR3 DNA reads TGTGCCAGCAGTGAAGCCGGGACTAGCGGGGGGGCAGGTCAGTACTTC. Protein sequence: CASSEAGTSGGAGQYF.

The chain couples TRBV4-3 to TRBJ2-1, with TRBD1 matching 7 bases. The germline V gene encodes CDR1 LGHNA and CDR2 YSLEER. With V trimmed by 0 bases and J by 8 bases, 10 bases remained unmatched. The length of the CDR3 is 16 residues. CDR3 residues: CASSQDSWGQNYEQFF. The CDR3 coding sequence is TGCGCCAGCAGCCAAGATTCTTGGGGACAGAATTATGAGCAGTTCTTC.

The gene calls are TRBV10-3 and TRBJ2-3; 15 nucleotides agree with TRBD2. The CDR3 is 18 residues long. The junction had 7 bases not matched to a gene; V was cut back by 6 bases and J by 0 bases. CDR1 ENHRY and CDR2 SYGVKD come from the germline V gene. CDR3 in amino acids: CAIRPGLAGGTSTDTQYF. The CDR3 DNA follows: TGTGCCATCAGGCCGGGACTAGCGGGGGGAACTAGCACAGATACGCAGTATTTT.

This chain uses TRBV30 with TRBJ1-5; 8 bases map to TRBD1. The V segment lost 0 bases and the J segment 0 bases; nucleotides outside the gene matches: 7. From germline, CDR1 is GTSNPN and CDR2 SVGIG (reference sequence). The CDR3 runs to 17 residues. Here the CDR3 DNA reads TGTGCCTGGAGTGTATCAGGGGGCCCCTCTAGCAATCAGCCCCAGCATTTT. Residues: CAWSVSGGPSSNQPQHF.